The 19 T cell receptor beta chains in this list originate from one sample, sequenced in a study of CD8 T cells in Susac syndrome. Reverse transcription of about 0.45 to 1 ug RNA was performed with random hexamers. Each CDR3 protein is one row after TCRdb ran MiXCR on the immunoSEQ multiplex PCR reads. The sample carries around 300,000 distinct CDR3 sequences, 92% recorded once. The sequenced sample consisted of CD4+ T cells from PBMCs. These receptors were collected from a human donor with multiple sclerosis.

V usage is TRBV7-9 and J usage is TRBJ2-1, with 9 bases aligning to TRBD2. The CDR3 consists of 16 residues. The V gene end was trimmed by 2 bases and the J gene end by 9 bases; junction bases not matched to a gene: 11. CDR1 SEHNR and CDR2 FQNEAQ come from the germline V gene (reference sequence). The CDR3 here is CASSLMAGGPGSEQFF. CDR3 DNA: TGTGCCAGCAGCTTAATGGCGGGAGGGCCCGGCAGTGAGCAGTTCTTC.

The chain has TRBV19 and TRBJ2-5; D gene unclear. The V gene lost 7 bases and the J gene lost 5 bases, with 20 bases spanning the gap. Germline values: CDR1 LNHDA, CDR2 SQIVND (reference sequence). The CDR3 is made up of 15 amino acids. This chain's CDR3 is CASTPGGAALETQYF. The CDR3 region has the DNA TGTGCCAGTACCCCCGGCGGCGCGGCATTGGAGACCCAGTACTTC.

This clonotype was observed a few times. The chain joins TRBV7-8 to TRBJ2-5; D might be TRBD1 (5 bases). Per germline, CDR1 SGHVS and CDR2 FQNEAQ. The CDR3 is 14 residues long. Trimming took off 1 base at V and 2 bases at J, with 8 bases between the two ends. This CDR3 is CASSLGDSQETQYF. DNA for the CDR3: TGTGCCAGCAGCTTAGGTGACAGTCAAGAGACCCAGTACTTC.

The rearrangement joins TRBV2 to TRBJ2-5; perhaps TRBD2 as D (5 bases). The CDR3 length is 10 residues. The V end was cut by 6 bases, the J end by 7 bases, with 6 bases between. CDR1 is SNHLY and CDR2 is FYNNEI in the germline V gene. The DNA for the CDR3 is TGTGCCAGCAGCGAGGGGACCCAGTACTTC. This codes for CASSEGTQYF.

The chain recombines TRBV5-1 with TRBJ1-1; TRBD1 is a possible D gene (5 bases). CDR3 length: 14 residues. With 4 bases removed from V and 1 base from J, the gap between germline ends came to 11 bases. Germline CDR1 and CDR2: SGHRS and YFSETQ. The CDR3 DNA follows: TGCGCCAGCAGCCCGCAGACAGCGAACACTGAAGCTTTCTTT. Amino acids: CASSPQTANTEAFF.

This clonotype was detected once. The chain combines TRBV19 with TRBJ2-1, with D maybe TRBD1 (6 bases). CDR1 LNHDA and CDR2 SQIVND come from the germline V gene (reference sequence). The CDR3 is 14 amino acids. V was trimmed by 3 bases and J by 4 bases, leaving 10 bases between them. CDR3 region: CASSIPTGYNEQFF. The CDR3 nucleotides read TGTGCCAGTAGTATCCCGACAGGTTACAATGAGCAGTTCTTC.

This clonotype was picked up one time. The chain joins TRBV7-9 to TRBJ1-2; D unclear. With 1 base removed from V and 6 bases from J, the gap between germline ends came to 21 bases. Germline CDR1 reads SEHNR; CDR2 reads FQNEAQ (reference sequence). The CDR3 length is 17 residues. The CDR3 protein is CASSLDVGLVTGDGYTF. Here the CDR3 DNA reads TGTGCCAGCAGCTTAGACGTCGGACTGGTCACCGGGGATGGCTACACCTTC.

The chain carries TRBV5-5 and TRBJ2-1, with TRBD2 identical over 11 bases. The CDR3 has 16 residues. The V gene end was trimmed by 4 bases and the J gene end by 5 bases; junction bases not matched to a gene: 8. Germline CDR1 SGHKS, CDR2 YYEKEE (reference sequence). This CDR3 is CASSRSLGLADNEQFF. The CDR3 bases are TGTGCCAGCAGCAGGAGTCTGGGACTAGCGGACAATGAGCAGTTCTTC.

J is TRBJ1-3 and V is TRBV6-6; D possibly corresponds to TRBD1 (5 bases). Germline V gene sequence: CDR1 MNHNY, CDR2 SVGAGI (reference sequence). The CDR3 consists of 13 residues. With 2 bases removed from V and 7 bases from J, the gap between germline ends came to 9 bases. CDR3: CASSYGGGNTIYF. In DNA form, the CDR3 reads TGTGCCAGCAGTTACGGGGGGGGGAACACCATATATTTT.

The chain joins TRBV5-1 to TRBJ2-2, with 7 bases fitting TRBD1. CDR3 length equals 20 residues. Germline CDR1 and CDR2: SGHRS and YFSETQ. Trimming took 2 bases from V and 4 from J; bases not matched to a gene: 20. The CDR3 loop is CASSLGIGTAGQGITGELFF. CDR3 DNA sequence: TGCGCCAGCAGCTTAGGTATTGGGACAGCCGGACAAGGAATCACCGGGGAGCTGTTTTTT.

The V gene is TRBV19, the J gene TRBJ2-3, with unresolved D. In germline, CDR1 is LNHDA, CDR2 SQIVND (reference sequence). The length of the CDR3 is 16 residues. V was trimmed by 3 bases and J by 2 bases, leaving 15 bases between them. The CDR3 here is CASSISYPFITDTQYF. The CDR3, as DNA: TGTGCCAGTAGTATCAGTTACCCCTTTATCACAGATACGCAGTATTTT.

This sequence joins TRBV6-1 and TRBJ2-5; weak D call: TRBD2 (5 bases). This CDR3 is built from 18 residues. V was shortened by 0 bases and J by 2 bases, with 19 bases between the two germline ends. From germline, CDR1 is MNHNS and CDR2 SASEGT. The CDR3 spells CASSEALLGSGVQETQYF. CDR3 DNA: TGTGCCAGCAGTGAAGCGCTCTTAGGGTCCGGGGTACAAGAGACCCAGTACTTC.

This chain links TRBV10-1 with TRBJ2-3; TRBD1 matches 10 bases. V lost 5 bases, J lost 3 bases, and 5 bases stayed unmatched. The CDR3 totals 15 residues. Germline assignment: CDR1 WNHNN and CDR2 SYGVQD (reference sequence). CDR3: CASSHGTGETDTQYF. The CDR3 coding sequence is TGCGCCAGCAGTCACGGGACAGGGGAGACAGATACGCAGTATTTT.

This clonotype came up once. V gene TRBV20-1 combines with J gene TRBJ2-3; the match to TRBD2 covers 10 bases. The trim removed 6 bases at V and 3 bases at J, leaving 9 bases unmatched. From germline, CDR1 is DFQATT and CDR2 SNEGSKA (reference sequence). CDR3 length: 15 amino acids. CDR3 sequence reads: CSAQRSGRGTDTQYF. CDR3 coding DNA: TGCAGTGCCCAGCGAAGCGGGAGGGGAACAGATACGCAGTATTTT.

This chain joins TRBV9 and TRBJ2-7; D call uncertain. The CDR3 covers 14 residues. The germline V and J ends were trimmed by 4 bases and 1 base, with 12 bases remaining between them. CDR1 is SGDLS, CDR2 YYNGEE, per germline. DNA for the CDR3: TGTGCCAGCAGCTTAGGACCGACGTCCTACGAGCAGTACTTC. Translating gives CASSLGPTSYEQYF.

The genes are TRBV20-1 and TRBJ2-2, with D maybe TRBD1 (5 bases). Trimming removed 4 bases from V and 7 bases from J, with 13 bases in between. Germline assignment: CDR1 DFQATT and CDR2 SNEGSKA (reference sequence). There are 13 residues in the CDR3. As DNA, the CDR3 is TGCAGTGCTATCTCTGGGGCGAACGGGGAGCTGTTTTTT. Encoded protein: CSAISGANGELFF.

The V call is TRBV6-2 or TRBV6-3, the J call TRBJ2-1; D not resolved. The germline V and J ends were trimmed by 3 bases and 12 bases, with 15 bases remaining between them. Per germline, CDR1 MNHEY and CDR2 SVGEGT. The CDR3 length is 13 residues. The CDR3 protein is CASSYGEAWGQFF. The CDR3 coding sequence is TGTGCCAGCAGTTATGGGGAAGCCTGGGGGCAGTTCTTC.

The J gene is TRBJ2-5, the V gene TRBV7-9; D gene unclear. This CDR3 has 13 residues. CDR1 and CDR2 from the germline V gene are SEHNR and FQNEAQ (reference sequence). Trimming took off 1 base at V and 10 bases at J, with 13 bases between the two ends. CDR3 region: CASSLGGDNIQYF. The CDR3 DNA follows: TGTGCCAGCAGCTTAGGTGGTGATAATATCCAGTACTTC.

The chain recombines TRBV12-5 with TRBJ2-2, with 7 bases lining up with TRBD1. Unmatched junction bases numbered 9, after V lost 6 bases and J lost 5 bases. Germline CDR1 and CDR2: LGHNT and FRNRAP. This CDR3 has 15 amino acids. CDR3 DNA sequence: TGTGCTAGTGGCCAGCGACAGGGACGAACCGGGGAGCTGTTTTTT. Encoded protein: CASGQRQGRTGELFF.